The 3 T cell receptor beta chains below all came from one sample that was sequenced in a study of post-analysis software for immune sequencing data. Findings of the study overall: Included in a set of about 5 TRBV segments more frequent in patients than controls were TRBV5-6, TRBV5-1 and TRBV20-1.

What these receptors recognize is not known. Prepared TCR beta cDNA libraries contained unique molecular identifiers. TCRdb re-analysed the PCR reads in MiXCR, keeping a single row per CDR3 protein. The table has roughly 600,000 distinct CDR3 sequences, 44% seen once. The sequenced sample was blood. These receptor sequences come from a girl between 10 and 17 years old with multiple sclerosis.

The CDR3 DNA reads TGCAGTGCTAGAGATAGGGGGACAGGGGGTAACACTGAAGCTTTCTTT. This translates into CSARDRGTGGNTEAFF. The chain links TRBV20-1 to TRBJ1-1, with 11 bases that match TRBD1. CDR1 DFQATT and CDR2 SNEGSKA come from the germline V gene (reference sequence). This CDR3 is built from 16 residues. Trimming cost V 0 bases and J 2 bases; bases outside gene matches: 5.

The chain couples TRBV10-3 to TRBJ2-1; TRBD2 aligns across 10 bases. There are 13 residues in the CDR3. J lost 10 bases, V lost 10 bases, and 10 bases had no gene match. The germline CDR1 and CDR2 sequences are ENHRY and SYGVKD. CDR3 sequence (DNA): TGTGCCACCTTAGATCTAGCGGGAGACGAGCAGTTCTTC. It yields the protein CATLDLAGDEQFF.

The genes are TRBV20-1 and TRBJ2-5; 9 nucleotides line up with TRBD2. J lost 11 bases, V lost 3 bases, and 16 bases had no gene match. Germline V CDR1 and CDR2: DFQATT, SNEGSKA (reference sequence). This CDR3 has 15 amino acids. The CDR3: CSARRGGGAVGEQYF. Here the CDR3 DNA reads TGCAGTGCTAGGCGGGGCGGGGGGGCAGTGGGAGAGCAGTACTTC.